Below are 27 T cell receptor beta chains sequenced from a single sample in a study of Ad26.COV2.S vaccination and SARS-CoV-2 variants. The data were produced by immunoSEQ multiplex PCR, yet TCRdb's version contains in-frame clones alone and is incomplete. This table has 290,000 or so clones, more than 75% appearing once. Treatment defined: around 19 received Ad26.COV2.S at low or high dose, single or two shots; a few received placebo; per-sample allocation not given. It was on day 63 after the first vaccine or placebo injection that samples were taken. Sequenced here: peripheral blood, sampled in a trial of Ad26.COV2.S vaccine versus placebo. The origin of the receptors is a person aged 18 to 65 who received the Ad26.COV2.S COVID-19 vaccine or a placebo.

The chain carries TRBV9 and TRBJ2-1; 11 bases are a match to TRBD2. J gave up 9 bases and V 3 bases, and 23 bases lay outside the gene matches. The CDR3 is made up of 20 amino acids. The V gene's germline CDR1 is SGDLS and CDR2 YYNGEE. CDR3 in DNA: TGTGCCAGCAGCGCCCGGGGTAGCGGGGGGGCCACTTCCCCAATGGGTGAGCAGTTCTTC. Amino acid sequence: CASSARGSGGATSPMGEQFF.

V and J are TRBV6-2 or TRBV6-3 and TRBJ1-5, with 9 bases matching TRBD1. Trimming removed 6 bases from V and 3 bases from J; junction bases left unmatched: 9. This CDR3 is built from 16 residues. CDR1 is MNHEY and CDR2 is SVGEGT in the germline V gene. CDR3 sequence reads: CASSEGQGNYNQPQHF. In nucleotides, the CDR3 is TGTGCCAGCAGCGAAGGACAGGGGAACTACAATCAGCCCCAGCATTTT.

The rearrangement uses TRBV7-2 and TRBJ2-7; D is ambiguous. The CDR3 sequence is 14 residues long. Between the trimmed V and J ends, which lost 5 bases and 7 bases, there was a span of 18 bases. Germline CDR1 SGHTA, CDR2 FQGNSA. The CDR3 DNA follows: TGTGCCAGCAGCCTAGGAAGGGCCTTTGGAGAGCAGTACTTC. Encoded protein: CASSLGRAFGEQYF.

The gene calls are TRBV11-2 and TRBJ2-1, with TRBD2 matching 9 bases. This CDR3 contains 16 residues. V lost 5 bases to trimming and J lost 4 bases; unmatched junction nucleotides: 9. Germline CDR1 SGHAT, CDR2 FQNNGV. The CDR3 DNA sequence: TGTGCCAGCAGCCGTCGGGGGCTAGCGGGGTACAATGAGCAGTTCTTC. Encoded protein: CASSRRGLAGYNEQFF.

V usage is TRBV9 and J usage is TRBJ2-1; no clear D. The V end was cut by 0 bases, the J end by 6 bases, with 7 bases between. CDR1 is SGDLS and CDR2 is YYNGEE in the germline V gene. The CDR3 is made up of 13 amino acids. The CDR3 bases are TGTGCCAGCAGCGTAGAGTCTGTCAATGAGCAGTTCTTC. It yields the protein CASSVESVNEQFF.

This clone came up once. The V call is TRBV27, the J call TRBJ2-2; 7 bases line up with TRBD2. The CDR3 has 15 residues. Germline lookup yields CDR1 MNHEY and CDR2 SMNVEV (reference sequence). J was trimmed by 3 bases and V by 1 base; bases with no gene match: 2. CDR3 nucleotide sequence: TGTGCCAGCAGTTTATGGGGGGGGGACACCGGGGAGCTGTTTTTT. Its translation is CASSLWGGDTGELFF.

The chain couples TRBV21-1 to TRBJ2-7; no check of the table's D call, TRBD2, against the DNA was made. TRBV21-1 is assigned pseudogene status. CDR3 length: 17 residues. CDR3 region: CASSKEKEGIGAYEQYF. The CDR3 DNA reads TGTGCCAGCAGCAAAGAAAAGGAGGGGATAGGTGCCTACGAGCAGTACTTC.

The genes are TRBV11-3 and TRBJ2-7, with 11 bases identical to TRBD1. J gave up 6 bases and V 5 bases, and 6 bases lay outside the gene matches. The CDR3 length is 14 residues. Germline CDR1 is SGHNT and CDR2 is YENEEA. CDR3 sequence reads: CASSTAGTGGEQYF. CDR3 nucleotide sequence: TGTGCCAGCAGCACTGCCGGGACAGGGGGCGAGCAGTACTTC.

V is TRBV5-8 and J is TRBJ2-1; D may be TRBD1 (5 bases). From germline, CDR1 is SGHTS and CDR2 YDEGEE. This CDR3 comprises 16 residues. V was shortened by 2 bases and J by 0 bases, with 12 bases between the two germline ends. CDR3: CASSFPQESSYNEQFF. The CDR3 DNA reads TGTGCCAGCAGCTTCCCACAGGAGAGCTCCTACAATGAGCAGTTCTTC.

This clone has a single count. The gene calls are TRBV7-2 and TRBJ1-3, with D possibly being TRBD1 (5 bases). This CDR3 is built from 15 residues. The V end lost 5 bases, the J end lost 4 bases, and 15 bases lay between the germline ends. Germline-derived CDR1 and CDR2 are SGHTA and FQGNSA. The CDR3 region is CASSPTVAGGNTIYF. CDR3 bases: TGTGCCAGCAGCCCAACCGTGGCAGGGGGAAACACCATATATTTT.

The chain has TRBV15 and TRBJ1-2; D gene uncertain. The V and J ends lost 0 bases and 5 bases respectively, with 13 bases between them. Germline CDR1 is LNHNV and CDR2 is YYDKDF (reference sequence). This CDR3 is built from 15 residues. The CDR3 region has the DNA TGTGCCACCAGCAGAGATTTTGGCCGGTCGTATGGCTACACCTTC. Protein product: CATSRDFGRSYGYTF. Full variable domain (missing parts from reference TRBV15 and TRBJ1-2): DAMVIQNPRYQVTQFGKPVTLSCSQTLNHNVMYWYQQKSSQAPKLLFHYYDKDFNNEADTPDNFQSRRPNTSFCFLDIRSPGLGDTAMYLCATSRDFGRSYGYTFGSGTRLTVV.

The chain recombines TRBV23-1 with TRBJ2-7, with a weak D call TRBD2 (6 bases). TRBV23-1 is an ORF, with its function uncertain. Trimming left V 5 bases short and J 4 bases short, with 15 bases between. The CDR3 extends over 14 amino acids. The CDR3 DNA follows: TGCGCCAGCAGTAACCGGGAGTCCAGGTACGAGCAGTACTTC. Protein sequence: CASSNRESRYEQYF.

The V call is TRBV18, the J call TRBJ1-5, with 9 bases lining up with TRBD1. Trimming took 6 bases from V and 7 from J; bases not matched to a gene: 7. This CDR3 contains 14 residues. Germline V lookup: CDR1 KGHSH, CDR2 LQKENI. The DNA for the CDR3 is TGTGCCAGCTCGGCGGGACAGGGAGACCAGCCCCAGCATTTT. Its protein product is CASSAGQGDQPQHF.

The chain is built from TRBV18 and TRBJ2-7; D not certain. CDR3 length: 14 amino acids. In germline, CDR1 is KGHSH, CDR2 LQKENI. The V and J ends lost 2 bases and 0 bases respectively, with 8 bases between them. The CDR3 coding sequence is TGTGCCAGCTCACCAGACATCATCTCCTACGAGCAGTACTTC. It encodes CASSPDIISYEQYF.

CDR3 DNA: TGTGCTAGTGGTCCCTCGGGGGCAAGGGAGCAGTACTTC. Translation: CASGPSGAREQYF. V and J are TRBV12-5 and TRBJ2-7, with D perhaps being TRBD1 or TRBD2 (6 bases each). The CDR3 contains 13 residues. From germline, CDR1 is LGHNT and CDR2 FRNRAP. V was pared by 5 bases and J by 7 bases, with 15 bases between.

This chain connects TRBV11-2 to TRBJ2-5; D remains unclear. This CDR3 comprises 15 residues. The germline gives CDR1 SGHAT, CDR2 FQNNGV. V was pared by 0 bases and J by 8 bases, with 16 bases between. CDR3 in DNA: TGTGCCAGCAGCTTAGAAGGATACGATCGAGGCACCCAGTACTTC. The encoded protein is CASSLEGYDRGTQYF.

The rearrangement uses TRBV6-5 and TRBJ2-3; D gene uncertain. The germline gives CDR1 MNHEY, CDR2 SVGAGI. The V gene lost 4 bases and the J gene lost 6 bases, with 14 bases spanning the gap. This CDR3 comprises 14 residues. The CDR3 coding sequence is TGTGCCAGCAGTTTGGTTGGGTCCGAGGATACGCAGTATTTT. Amino acid sequence: CASSLVGSEDTQYF.

Worth noting for this clone: One end of the junction fails to match germline, which may point to a read error. The chain recombines TRBV29-1 with TRBJ2-4, with 12 bases fitting TRBD2. The CDR3 is 13 residues long. Germline V gene data show CDR1 as SQVTM and CDR2 as ANQGSEA. CDR3 amino acids: CSVEEVTSGGPLF. The CDR3 coding sequence is TGCAGCGTTGAAGAGGTCACTAGCGGGGGGCCCCTTTTC.

This clone was observed a few times. This chain links TRBV19 with TRBJ1-2, with 10 bases identical to TRBD1. Germline V gene lookup returns CDR1 LNHDA and CDR2 SQIVND (reference sequence). The CDR3 extends over 13 amino acids. With 9 bases clipped from V and 7 bases from J, the junction kept 8 bases outside the gene matches. The CDR3 spells CASRVGQGSGYTF. The CDR3 DNA reads TGTGCCAGCAGGGTGGGACAGGGGAGTGGCTACACCTTC.

This chain connects TRBV11-2 to TRBJ2-5; TRBD2 matches 7 bases. V trimming: 0 bases; J trimming: 2 bases; junction bases outside the gene matches: 9. Germline CDR1 reads SGHAT; CDR2 reads FQNNGV. The length of the CDR3 is 17 residues. In DNA, the CDR3 is TGTGCCAGCAGCTTAGAGTGGGGGAGGGGCGGACAAGAGACCCAGTACTTC. Translation: CASSLEWGRGGQETQYF.

The chain joins TRBV5-1 to TRBJ2-5; D remains ambiguous. Germline V lookup: CDR1 SGHRS, CDR2 YFSETQ. The CDR3 runs 14 residues. The germline V and J ends were trimmed by 0 bases and 5 bases, with 11 bases remaining between them. This CDR3 reads CASSLDLGYETQYF. DNA for the CDR3: TGCGCCAGCAGCTTGGATTTGGGGTACGAGACCCAGTACTTC.

The rearrangement joins TRBV4-1 to TRBJ1-2; TRBD1 matches 8 bases. Per germline, CDR1 MGHRA and CDR2 YSYEKL. There are 17 residues in the CDR3. The ends lost 3 bases at V and 8 bases at J; junction bases unmatched: 17. The CDR3 here is CASSHSRPGQANWGYTF. CDR3 DNA sequence: TGCGCCAGCAGCCATAGTAGGCCGGGACAGGCTAATTGGGGCTACACCTTC.

This chain uses TRBV19 with TRBJ1-1; D possibly corresponds to TRBD1 (6 bases). Trimming removed 6 bases from V and 5 bases from J, with 13 bases in between. Germline CDR1 LNHDA, CDR2 SQIVND (reference sequence). There are 13 residues in the CDR3. The CDR3 spells CASRPTGRTEAFF. The CDR3 DNA reads as TGTGCCAGTAGACCCACAGGGAGGACTGAAGCTTTCTTT.

The chain uses TRBV5-8 and TRBJ1-4; 10 bases map to TRBD1. V dropped 2 bases and J dropped 6; count of bases not matched to a gene: 4. The germline gives CDR1 SGHTS, CDR2 YDEGEE. The CDR3 sequence is 15 residues long. The CDR3 nucleotides read TGTGCCAGCAGCTTACTGACAGGGGGCTATGAAAAACTGTTTTTT. Protein sequence: CASSLLTGGYEKLFF.

The chain carries TRBV30 and TRBJ1-1, with D maybe TRBD1 (6 bases). Germline loops: CDR1 GTSNPN, CDR2 SVGIG (reference sequence). This CDR3 is built from 12 residues. The V and J ends lost 7 bases and 3 bases respectively, with 12 bases between them. The DNA for the CDR3 is TGTGCCTTCGGACAGACGGACACTGAAGCTTTCTTT. Its translation: CAFGQTDTEAFF. Based on the CDR3 plus reference TRBV30 and TRBJ1-1, the full variable domain is SQTIHQWPATLVQPVGSPLSLECTVEGTSNPNLYWYRQAAGRGLQLLFYSVGIGQISSEVPQNLSASRPQDRQFILSSKKLLLSDSGFYLCAFGQTDTEAFFGQGTRLTVV.

The V call is TRBV9, the J call TRBJ2-1; possible D gene TRBD1, 7 bases. Trimming shortened V by 4 bases and J by 3 bases, and 11 bases separated the two germline ends. This CDR3 contains 14 residues. Germline V CDR1 and CDR2: SGDLS, YYNGEE. CDR3 region: CASSPRDSYNEQFF. CDR3 bases: TGTGCCAGCAGCCCGCGGGACAGCTACAATGAGCAGTTCTTC.

The V and J genes are TRBV12-5 and TRBJ1-5; TRBD1 aligns across 9 bases. This CDR3 has 15 amino acids. CDR1 and CDR2 from the germline V gene are LGHNT and FRNRAP. V was clipped by 6 bases and J by 6 bases; unmatched bases: 9. CDR3 nucleotides: TGTGCTAGTGGGCTGACGGGACAGGGCGTTCAGCCCCAGCATTTT. Amino acids: CASGLTGQGVQPQHF.